Included here is one TCR beta chain sequence, with context. Its antigen is not known. The J segment lost 5 bases and the V segment lost 6 bases, leaving 10 bases of the junction unmatched. Per the germline V gene, CDR1 is DFQATT and CDR2 is SNEGSKA (reference sequence). This CDR3 has 15 residues. TCRdb re-called the RACE reads with MiXCR, one entry per CDR3 protein. The sample consists of about 80,000 distinct CDR3 sequences, 14% of them appearing once. Time point denoted: pre-sensitization, week 0. The treatment is: therapeutic diphenylcyclopropenone sensitization with weekly scalp DPC. This record comes from a study of human T cells and chemical hapten exposure. Study details: Patch tests put 0.01% DPC on the upper back, and the results were checked at 6 days. Alopecia areata, totalis or universalis affected patients who were mostly female. How much TCR each sample yielded varied, mostly because pooled library volumes differed slightly. Study-level findings and limits: TCRs at a frequency above 1 in 1000 stayed unchanged with DPC sensitization.

The V gene is TRBV20-1, the J gene TRBJ2-3, with 11 bases identical to TRBD2. The receptor was derived from a woman aged 50 to 65 with alopecia areata. Some clones in this sample may be carry-over from other donors' samples. The specimen was whole blood, collected in connection with sensitization to the hapten diphenylcyclopropenone (DPC). CDR3 nucleotides: TGCAGTGCACAGGATAGCGGGAGGGCCCAAGATACGCAGTATTTT. Encoded protein: CSAQDSGRAQDTQYF.